The 7 T cell receptor beta chains below were found in one sample sequenced in a study of blood T cell repertoires in COVID-19. Measured with immunoSEQ multiplex PCR; TCRdb has only the in-frame clones, and not every one. In the table there are some 220,000 clones, around 80% of which are singletons. Sequencing used peripheral blood. These receptors were taken from a human donor in a cohort sampled during active COVID-19.

The V gene is TRBV29-1, the J gene TRBJ2-5, with TRBD1 matching 8 bases. Looked up from germline, CDR1 is SQVTM and CDR2 is ANQGSEA. V trimming: 6 bases; J trimming: 4 bases; junction bases outside the gene matches: 4. The CDR3 is made up of 12 amino acids. CDR3 coding DNA: TGCAGCGTGCGGACAGGGCCAGAGACCCAGTACTTC. It yields the protein CSVRTGPETQYF.

V usage is TRBV27 and J usage is TRBJ2-7, with 8 positions matching TRBD1. The V gene's germline CDR1 is MNHEY and CDR2 SMNVEV (reference sequence). V trimming: 8 bases; J trimming: 1 base; junction bases outside the gene matches: 10. The CDR3 contains 15 residues. The chain's CDR3 is CASGGYRGFSYEQYF. CDR3 nucleotides: TGTGCCAGCGGGGGGTACAGGGGGTTTTCCTACGAGCAGTACTTC.

The genes are TRBV27 and TRBJ1-2; D not certain. CDR1 is MNHEY, CDR2 SMNVEV, per germline (reference sequence). Trimming removed 6 bases from V and 4 bases from J, with 12 bases in between. The length of the CDR3 is 13 residues. The CDR3 here is CASRGLAAYGYTF. CDR3 sequence (DNA): TGTGCCAGCAGAGGACTAGCCGCCTATGGCTACACCTTC.

J is TRBJ2-1 and V is TRBV30; TRBD2 agrees at 8 bases. The ends lost 8 bases at V and 7 bases at J; junction bases unmatched: 16. The germline gives CDR1 GTSNPN, CDR2 SVGIG (reference sequence). This CDR3 contains 15 residues. The CDR3 DNA follows: TGTGCCCAAACTCGGGGGGGGACTCTGGGAAATGAGCAGTTCTTC. It encodes CAQTRGGTLGNEQFF.

This CDR3 reads CASSLYRADGSEAFF. The DNA of the CDR3 is TGTGCCAGCAGCCTCTACAGGGCGGACGGGTCTGAAGCTTTCTTT. V and J are TRBV7-9 and TRBJ1-1, with D maybe TRBD1 (6 bases). Per germline, CDR1 SEHNR and CDR2 FQNEAQ (reference sequence). Trimming stripped 5 bases from V and 6 bases from J, with 19 bases between. This CDR3 spans 15 amino acids.

The CDR3 loop reads CASSEAPLGLSPLHF. DNA of the CDR3: TGTGCCAGCAGTGAAGCGCCTCTGGGGCTCTCACCCCTCCACTTT. This chain links TRBV2 with TRBJ1-6; D perhaps matches TRBD1 (5 bases). The V and J ends lost 0 bases and 10 bases respectively, with 13 bases between them. Looked up from germline, CDR1 is SNHLY and CDR2 is FYNNEI. The CDR3 length is 15 residues. The full variable domain, in which reference TRBV2 and TRBJ1-6 provide the parts outside the CDR3, is EPEVTQTPSHQVTQMGQEVILRCVPISNHLYFYWYRQILGQKVEFLVSFYNNEISEKSEIFDDQFSVERPDGSNFTLKIRSTKLEDSAMYFCASSEAPLGLSPLHFGNGTRLTVT.

The chain combines TRBV29-1 with TRBJ2-1; unclear D gene. The CDR3 consists of 17 residues. Trimming pared 2 bases from V and 0 bases from J, leaving 17 bases between. CDR1 is SQVTM, CDR2 ANQGSEA, per germline. For the CDR3, the DNA is TGCAGCGTTGAACTAGGAAAGCTCATCGGCTCCTACAATGAGCAGTTCTTC. This gives the protein CSVELGKLIGSYNEQFF.